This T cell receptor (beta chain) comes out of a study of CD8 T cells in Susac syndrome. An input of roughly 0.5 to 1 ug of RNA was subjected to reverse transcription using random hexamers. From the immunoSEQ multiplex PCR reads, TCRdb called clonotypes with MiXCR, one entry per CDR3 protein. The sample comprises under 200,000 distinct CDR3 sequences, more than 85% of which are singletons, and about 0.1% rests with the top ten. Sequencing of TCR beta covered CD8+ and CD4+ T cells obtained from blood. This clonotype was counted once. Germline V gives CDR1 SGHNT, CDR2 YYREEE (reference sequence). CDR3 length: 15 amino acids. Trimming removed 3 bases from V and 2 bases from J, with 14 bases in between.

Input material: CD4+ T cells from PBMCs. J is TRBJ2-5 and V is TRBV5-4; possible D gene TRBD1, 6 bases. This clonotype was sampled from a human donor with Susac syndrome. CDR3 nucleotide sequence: TGTGCCAGCAGCTCTGGGGGCGCGGTACAAGAGACCCAGTACTTC. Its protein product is CASSSGGAVQETQYF.